The 22 T cell receptor beta chains listed next were all sequenced from one sample in a study of vaccination effects on CD4 cells after COVID-19. These receptors have no known antigen. Within the ViraFEST assay, antigen-specific CD4+ T cells underwent expansion with viral peptide pools prior to sequencing. The culture ran for approximately 10 days, and then CD4+ T cells were isolated. Two-dose BNT162b2 or mRNA-1273 vaccination was given to participants. Clones were sequenced by immunoSEQ multiplex PCR, and TCRdb holds only the in-frame ones, with some missing. The sample has approximately 26,000 clones; over 75% are singletons. The sample in question was CD4+ T cells from PBMCs cultured with SARS-CoV-2 spike peptides, obtained after COVID-19 vaccination. Receptor source: a human donor who received a COVID-19 vaccine. Some clones in this sample may be carry-over from other donors' samples.

This chain joins TRBV6-1 and TRBJ2-7, with D possibly matching TRBD2 (6 bases). This CDR3 has 14 residues. Germline V gene sequence: CDR1 MNHNS, CDR2 SASEGT. The V end lost 2 bases, the J end lost 5 bases, and 13 bases lay between the germline ends. The CDR3 here is CASSEIGGKDEQYV. The DNA of the CDR3 is TGTGCCAGCAGTGAAATCGGGGGAAAGGACGAGCAGTACGTC.

The chain combines TRBV5-1 with TRBJ2-3, with 9 positions matching TRBD2. V was pared by 1 base and J by 5 bases, with 8 bases of the junction left unmatched. The CDR3 loop spans 16 amino acids. Germline V gene sequence: CDR1 SGHRS, CDR2 YFSETQ. CDR3: CASSLTASGAVDTQYF. CDR3 coding DNA: TGCGCCAGCAGCTTGACGGCTAGCGGGGCGGTAGATACGCAGTATTTT.

This clone has only a few counts. The chain is built from TRBV9 and TRBJ2-2; TRBD2 agrees at 7 bases. The CDR3 is 16 amino acids. The germline gives CDR1 SGDLS, CDR2 YYNGEE. Trimming cost V 0 bases and J 0 bases; bases outside gene matches: 2. CDR3 protein: CASSVAGGANTGELFF. The CDR3 region has the DNA TGTGCCAGCAGCGTAGCTGGGGGGGCGAACACCGGGGAGCTGTTTTTT.

This clone was recorded only once. The chain links TRBV5-1 to TRBJ1-1; tentative D call: TRBD1 (5 bases). V lost 3 bases to trimming and J lost 1 base, with 7 bases between them. The CDR3 is 13 amino acids. Germline V gene data show CDR1 as SGHRS and CDR2 as YFSETQ. CDR3 in amino acids: CASSWDENTEAFF. The CDR3 DNA follows: TGCGCCAGCAGCTGGGACGAGAACACTGAAGCTTTCTTT. The variable domain in full, with the rest retrieved from reference TRBV5-1 and TRBJ1-1, is KAGVTQTPRYLIKTRGQQVTLSCSPISGHRSVSWYQQTPGQGLQFLFEYFSETQRNKGNFPGRFSGRQFSNSRSEMNVSTLELGDSALYLCASSWDENTEAFFGQGTRLTVV.

Here the CDR3 DNA reads TGTGCCAGCAGCTTGAGGGAGGGCAGCAGCTCTGGAAACACCATATATTTT. Protein product: CASSLREGSSSGNTIYF. V gene TRBV5-8 combines with J gene TRBJ1-3; D remains ambiguous. Trimming removed 1 base from V and 0 bases from J, with 14 bases in between. The CDR3 spans 17 residues. CDR1 SGHTS and CDR2 YDEGEE come from the germline V gene.

The chain joins TRBV27 to TRBJ2-3, with D possibly matching TRBD1 (7 bases). CDR1 is MNHEY, CDR2 SMNVEV, per germline (reference sequence). The CDR3 runs to 16 residues. With 5 bases removed from V and 0 bases from J, the gap between germline ends came to 15 bases. The CDR3 is CASSPHRGLSTDTQYF. Written as DNA, the CDR3 is TGTGCCAGCAGTCCCCACAGGGGACTTAGCACAGATACGCAGTATTTT.

The chain carries TRBV9 and TRBJ2-5, with D unclear. The V gene's germline CDR1 is SGDLS and CDR2 YYNGEE. Trimming left V 2 bases short and J 2 bases short, with 7 bases between. This CDR3 is 13 amino acids long. The CDR3 region has the DNA TGTGCCAGCAGCGTCATCCCACAAGAGACCCAGTACTTC. Its protein is CASSVIPQETQYF.

On this clone itself: Other DNA sequences within the sample encode an identical CDR3. The rearrangement uses TRBV5-1 and TRBJ2-3; 10 positions match TRBD2. Germline V gene sequence: CDR1 SGHRS, CDR2 YFSETQ. The V and J ends lost 4 bases and 3 bases, in that order; junction bases with no gene match: 8. This CDR3 contains 16 residues. The CDR3 DNA follows: TGCGCCAGCAGCCCGGGGGTAGCGGGGGGAACAGATACGCAGTATTTT. Translated, it gives CASSPGVAGGTDTQYF. Combining the CDR3 with reference TRBV5-1 and TRBJ2-3 gives the whole variable domain KAGVTQTPRYLIKTRGQQVTLSCSPISGHRSVSWYQQTPGQGLQFLFEYFSETQRNKGNFPGRFSGRQFSNSRSEMNVSTLELGDSALYLCASSPGVAGGTDTQYFGPGTRLTVL.

V and J are TRBV6-6 and TRBJ2-3; TRBD1 matches 7 bases. Germline values: CDR1 MNHNY, CDR2 SVGAGI (reference sequence). V shed 5 bases, J shed 4 bases, and the junction held 3 bases outside the gene matches. This CDR3 has 13 amino acids. CDR3 region: CASSRQGPDTQYF. CDR3 nucleotide sequence: TGTGCCAGCAGTAGACAGGGTCCAGATACGCAGTATTTT.

Only one count was recorded for this clone. J is TRBJ2-2 and V is TRBV5-6; D not resolved. Trimming stripped 2 bases from V and 4 bases from J, with 12 bases between. Germline loops: CDR1 SGHDT, CDR2 YYEEEE. This CDR3 spans 15 amino acids. The CDR3 spells CASSLSGSITGELFF. CDR3 DNA: TGTGCCAGCAGCTTAAGTGGCAGCATCACCGGGGAGCTGTTTTTT.

V gene TRBV5-1 combines with J gene TRBJ1-2; 7 bases are a match to TRBD1. The junction had 6 bases not matched to a gene; V was cut back by 3 bases and J by 4 bases. Germline loops: CDR1 SGHRS, CDR2 YFSETQ. The CDR3 is made up of 14 amino acids. In DNA form, the CDR3 reads TGCGCCAGCAGCTCCCTAACAGGGGCCTATGGCTACACCTTC. It specifies CASSSLTGAYGYTF.

The table lists this clone with a count of one. The rearrangement joins TRBV28 to TRBJ2-1, with TRBD2 matching 8 bases. V trimming: 10 bases; J trimming: 7 bases; junction bases outside the gene matches: 12. The germline CDR1 and CDR2 sequences are MDHEN and SYDVKM. The CDR3 spans 14 residues. Written as DNA, the CDR3 is TGTGCCACCAACGGGGGGGCCATTTTGAATGAGCAGTTCTTC. Encoded protein: CATNGGAILNEQFF.

V and J are TRBV24-1 and TRBJ2-1; D may be TRBD2 (7 bases). CDR1 and CDR2 from the germline V gene are KGHDR and SFDVKD. The CDR3 spans 16 residues. The ends were cut back, 1 base at V and 5 bases at J, with 14 bases in the middle. The CDR3 sequence: CATSDLRGGVNNEQFF. In DNA, the CDR3 is TGTGCCACCAGTGATTTAAGGGGGGGAGTCAACAATGAGCAGTTCTTC.

The chain recombines TRBV3-1 (or the pseudogene TRBV3-2) with TRBJ1-6; TRBD1 might be the D (6 bases). V shed 4 bases and J shed 8 bases, with 12 bases lying between them. Germline CDR1 is LGHDT and CDR2 is YNNKEL (reference sequence). CDR3 length: 14 amino acids. For the CDR3, the DNA is TGTGCCAGCAGCCCCGGACAGAGAGATTCACCCCTCCACTTT. Residues: CASSPGQRDSPLHF.

This clone was counted once. V gene TRBV11-2 combines with J gene TRBJ2-5; the D gene could be TRBD1 or TRBD2 (6 bases each). V dropped 7 bases and J dropped 3 bases, with 15 bases sitting between them. CDR3 length: 14 amino acids. Germline V CDR1 and CDR2: SGHAT, FQNNGV. The CDR3, as DNA: TGTGCCAGCAAGCTGGGGGGCCACAAAGAGACCCAGTACTTC. Translated, it gives CASKLGGHKETQYF.

The chain recombines TRBV5-1 with TRBJ1-2; no firm D call. Germline CDR1 reads SGHRS; CDR2 reads YFSETQ. The length of the CDR3 is 14 residues. Trimming shortened V by 2 bases and J by 4 bases, and 12 bases separated the two germline ends. CDR3 in DNA: TGCGCCAGCAGCTTATCGGGTATAGGCTATGGCTACACCTTC. Protein product: CASSLSGIGYGYTF.

CDR3 DNA: TGTGCCAGTAAGGCGGGGCGGCCTAATAATTCACCCCTCCACTTT. Translation: CASKAGRPNNSPLHF. The chain couples TRBV19 to TRBJ1-6, with a tentative D call TRBD1 (5 bases). V lost 7 bases and J lost 5, with 15 bases in between. The CDR3 length is 15 residues. Germline-derived CDR1 and CDR2 are LNHDA and SQIVND (reference sequence).

The CDR3 loop is CASSLGSFDNSPLHF. DNA of the CDR3: TGTGCCAGCAGCTTAGGGAGTTTCGATAATTCACCCCTCCACTTT. This chain links TRBV7-3 with TRBJ1-6; D not resolved. The CDR3 totals 15 residues. Trimming shortened V by 2 bases and J by 5 bases, and 10 bases separated the two germline ends. Germline CDR1 and CDR2: SGHTA and FQGTGA.

The CDR3 DNA follows: TGTGCCTGGAGTGTATGGCTCCTCTGTGACTACGAGCAGTACGTC. Protein product: CAWSVWLLCDYEQYV. The V gene is TRBV30, the J gene TRBJ2-7; D is undetermined. The V end was cut by 0 bases, the J end by 3 bases, with 15 bases between. The CDR3 is 15 residues long. CDR1 and CDR2 from the germline V gene are GTSNPN and SVGIG (reference sequence).

This chain connects TRBV7-2 to TRBJ1-4, with 8 nucleotides matching TRBD1. After removal of 5 bases from V and 6 bases from J, the junction contained 5 bases not matched to a gene. There are 14 residues in the CDR3. CDR1 and CDR2 from the germline V gene are SGHTA and FQGNSA. The CDR3 loop reads CASSPRTGYEKLFF. In DNA, the CDR3 is TGTGCCAGCAGCCCAAGGACAGGGTATGAAAAACTGTTTTTT. The variable domain in full, with the rest retrieved from reference TRBV7-2 and TRBJ1-4, is GAGVSQSPSNKVTEKGKDVELRCDPISGHTALYWYRQSLGQGLEFLIYFQGNSAPDKSGLPSDRFSAERTGGSVSTLTIQRTQQEDSAVYLCASSPRTGYEKLFFGSGTQLSVL.

V is TRBV3-1 (or the pseudogene TRBV3-2) and J is TRBJ2-7, with D perhaps TRBD1 (6 bases). Looked up from germline, CDR1 is LGHDT and CDR2 is YNNKEL (reference sequence). This CDR3 is 14 amino acids long. The V and J ends lost 2 bases and 0 bases respectively, with 8 bases between them. CDR3 sequence (DNA): TGTGCCAGCAGCCAAAAGGACAGCTCCTACGAGCAGTACGTC. This sequence encodes CASSQKDSSYEQYV.

The rearrangement joins TRBV5-1 to TRBJ2-1; TRBD2 matches at 9 bases. The germline gives CDR1 SGHRS, CDR2 YFSETQ. CDR3 size: 15 residues. V lost 4 bases and J lost 7; bases outside the gene matches: 9. CDR3 in amino acids: CASSTPVAGVNEQFF. CDR3 DNA sequence: TGCGCCAGCAGCACCCCGGTAGCGGGGGTTAATGAGCAGTTCTTC.